The entry that follows covers one TCR beta chain sequence. Its antigen is still unknown. Only in-frame clones appear in the TCRdb table, and some are missing; sequencing was by immunoSEQ multiplex PCR. The sample records approximately 140,000 clones, 75% to 95% being singletons. CDR3 length: 16 amino acids. The sample belongs to a study of T cell responses to AZD1222 COVID-19 vaccine. Whole-study findings and limits: With two AZD1222 doses given, Spike-specific TCR breadth and depth both rose. Reportedly, close to half of spike-specific TCRs are directed against unmutated variant regions. Spike-wide vaccine-associated CD4 TCRs dominated at 160-218 and 743-854. Clonal diversity was possibly underestimated, and white British individuals and females predominated among donors.

This sequence joins TRBV21-1 and TRBJ2-3; the listed D gene, TRBD1, was not tested against the DNA. TRBV21-1 is termed a pseudogene. Specimen: peripheral blood, collected 28 days after the second AZD1222 dose. The clonotype was recovered from an adult who received the AZD1222 COVID-19 vaccine. The CDR3 protein is CASSKEEGQEADTQYF. The CDR3 nucleotides read TGTGCCAGCAGCAAAGAGGAAGGACAGGAGGCAGATACGCAGTATTTT.